The 30 T cell receptor beta chains in this list originate from one sample, sequenced in a study of blood T cells in healthy people across ages. The second PCR ran about 6 to 11 cycles with a sample-barcoded 5' primer and J-beta primers. TCRdb analysed the 5' RACE reads with MiXCR anew, one entry per CDR3 protein. The sample consists of over 950,000 distinct CDR3 sequences, 35% to 45% of them appearing once. Sequenced input: blood. Receptor source: a man aged 18 to 35 in good health.

This clonotype was recorded many times. This chain uses TRBV29-1 with TRBJ2-3, with D maybe TRBD2 (5 bases). Germline lookup yields CDR1 SQVTM and CDR2 ANQGSEA. CDR3 length: 14 residues. V gave up 4 bases and J gave up 6 bases, with 17 bases separating them. The CDR3 region has the DNA TGCAGCGTTGTCCGGCTAGCTCGAACGGATACGCAGTATTTT. Translating gives CSVVRLARTDTQYF.

Concerning this clonotype: A read error may be the cause here, since a much bigger clone is one base away. V gene TRBV12-5 combines with J gene TRBJ1-5; TRBD1 matches 7 bases. The CDR3 length is 15 residues. Losses at the gene ends were 1 base for V and 11 bases for J; bases not matched to a gene: 11. Germline values: CDR1 LGHNT, CDR2 FRNRAP. CDR3 amino acids: CASGLGTGTARTQHF. DNA of the CDR3: TGTGCTAGTGGTTTGGGCACCGGGACAGCTCGTACCCAGCATTTT.

The rearrangement links TRBV7-2 to TRBJ2-4; TRBD2 matches at 13 bases. CDR3 length: 18 amino acids. V lost 3 bases to trimming and J lost 1 base; unmatched junction nucleotides: 6. The V gene's germline CDR1 is SGHTA and CDR2 FQGNSA. Here the CDR3 reads CASSFQTSGGFAKNIQYF. The CDR3 nucleotides read TGTGCCAGCAGCTTCCAGACTAGCGGGGGGTTCGCCAAAAACATTCAGTACTTC.

V usage is TRBV15 and J usage is TRBJ1-4; 10 bases map to TRBD1. Germline V CDR1 and CDR2: LNHNV, YYDKDF (reference sequence). Unmatched junction bases numbered 5, after V lost 3 bases and J lost 7 bases. The CDR3 loop spans 15 amino acids. As DNA, the CDR3 is TGTGCCACCAGCAGGGGGACAGGGGAAGGTGAAAAACTGTTTTTT. It yields the protein CATSRGTGEGEKLFF.

V usage is TRBV18 and J usage is TRBJ2-1, with 7 bases fitting TRBD1. There are 16 residues in the CDR3. Trimming at V came to 0 bases and at J to 10 bases, leaving 12 bases not matched to a gene. In germline, CDR1 is KGHSH, CDR2 LQKENI. In nucleotides, the CDR3 is TGTGCCAGCTCACCACCAACCAGACAGGGTTCTTGGGAGCAGTTCTTC. Amino acids: CASSPPTRQGSWEQFF.

This chain uses TRBV7-9 with TRBJ2-5; TRBD1 agrees at 9 bases. The germline gives CDR1 SEHNR, CDR2 FQNEAQ (reference sequence). J lost 0 bases, V lost 5 bases, and 7 bases had no gene match. The CDR3 is 16 amino acids. The CDR3 here is CASSLGQGSYQETQYF. The CDR3 region has the DNA TGTGCCAGCAGCCTGGGACAGGGCTCGTACCAAGAGACCCAGTACTTC.

The table lists this clonotype with a few counts. V is TRBV3-1 and J is TRBJ2-3; tentative D call: TRBD1 (5 bases). This CDR3 is 13 amino acids long. V gave up 1 base and J gave up 5 bases, with 7 bases separating them. CDR1 is LGHDT and CDR2 is YNNKEL in the germline V gene (reference sequence). CDR3 loop: CASSQVQGDTQYF. The CDR3 bases are TGTGCCAGCAGCCAAGTTCAGGGAGATACGCAGTATTTT.

V usage is TRBV7-9 and J usage is TRBJ2-2; no reliable D call. Trimming cost V 7 bases and J 3 bases, with 12 bases left between them. Per germline, CDR1 SEHNR and CDR2 FQNEAQ (reference sequence). The CDR3 is made up of 14 amino acids. CDR3 residues: CASNPDGYTGELFF. CDR3 nucleotides: TGTGCCAGCAACCCGGACGGATACACCGGGGAGCTGTTTTTT.

The chain combines TRBV14 with TRBJ2-3; weak D call: TRBD1 (6 bases). The CDR3 sequence is 15 residues long. The germline V gene has CDR1 SGHDN and CDR2 FVKESK. Trimming removed 4 bases from V and 2 bases from J, with 13 bases in between. Written as DNA, the CDR3 is TGTGCCAGCAGCCTTGACAGGACCCCCACAGATACGCAGTATTTT. The encoded protein is CASSLDRTPTDTQYF.

The genes are TRBV20-1 and TRBJ1-1, with 9 bases aligning to TRBD1. CDR1 DFQATT and CDR2 SNEGSKA come from the germline V gene (reference sequence). This CDR3 comprises 11 residues. This CDR3 is CSAMGQGKAFF. CDR3 in DNA: TGCAGCGCCATGGGACAGGGAAAAGCTTTCTTT.

The CDR3 is CASSHDPRTGNTYEQYF. CDR3 coding DNA: TGTGCCAGCAGTCACGACCCACGGACAGGGAACACCTACGAGCAGTACTTC. This chain connects TRBV12-3 or TRBV12-4 to TRBJ2-4; TRBD1 matches 8 bases. The J call could be wrong; TRBJ2-7 is a better fit for the DNA end. The CDR3 totals 17 residues.

The chain links TRBV12-3 or TRBV12-4 to TRBJ2-5; 8 bases are a match to TRBD2. CDR3 size: 14 residues. Trimming removed 5 bases from V and 11 bases from J; junction bases left unmatched: 13. CDR3 sequence: CASSQGTRVNEQYF. CDR3 nucleotide sequence: TGTGCCAGCAGTCAAGGGACTAGGGTAAATGAGCAGTACTTC.

The chain uses TRBV12-3 or TRBV12-4 and TRBJ1-5; TRBD1 matches at 8 bases. The CDR3 runs 15 residues. With V trimmed by 0 bases and J by 2 bases, 0 bases remained unmatched. The CDR3 DNA is TGTGCCAGCAGTTTAGCGACAGGGGGCAATCAGCCCCAGCATTTT. It is translated as CASSLATGGNQPQHF.

The rearrangement uses TRBV7-9 and TRBJ2-1; no clear D. Germline CDR1 reads SEHNR; CDR2 reads FQNEAQ (reference sequence). This CDR3 has 17 residues. The V end was cut by 7 bases, the J end by 0 bases, with 19 bases between. The CDR3 spells CASTNSLDTYSYNEQFF. The CDR3 region has the DNA TGTGCCAGCACCAACTCATTAGACACCTACTCCTACAATGAGCAGTTCTTC.

The chain recombines TRBV5-6 with TRBJ2-1; 9 positions match TRBD2. CDR1 is SGHDT, CDR2 YYEEEE, per germline. V shed 1 base, J shed 3 bases, and the junction held 14 bases outside the gene matches. The CDR3 is made up of 19 amino acids. DNA for the CDR3: TGTGCCAGCAGCTTGCGGGAGCTGGTAGCGGGGGACGGCTACAATGAGCAGTTCTTC. The encoded protein is CASSLRELVAGDGYNEQFF.

This clonotype was observed a handful of times. The gene calls are TRBV28 and TRBJ1-2; 7 nucleotides match TRBD1. Germline CDR1 reads MDHEN; CDR2 reads SYDVKM. The length of the CDR3 is 14 residues. V shed 6 bases, J shed 3 bases, and the junction held 7 bases outside the gene matches. The CDR3 is CASRLTGKDYGYTF. In DNA, the CDR3 is TGTGCCAGCAGATTGACAGGGAAGGACTATGGCTACACCTTC.

The chain uses TRBV27 and TRBJ1-5, with unresolved D. Germline V gene sequence: CDR1 MNHEY, CDR2 SMNVEV (reference sequence). V dropped 7 bases and J dropped 5 bases, with 15 bases sitting between them. This CDR3 is built from 14 residues. The CDR3 sequence is CASTHRKNDQPQHF. Here the CDR3 DNA reads TGTGCCAGCACCCACCGGAAGAACGATCAGCCCCAGCATTTT.

The rearrangement uses TRBV6-6 and TRBJ1-4; D possibly corresponds to TRBD1 (5 bases). The germline CDR1 and CDR2 sequences are MNHNY and SVGAGI (reference sequence). V dropped 0 bases and J dropped 12 bases, with 14 bases sitting between them. This CDR3 has 14 residues. The CDR3: CASSYSHGTRELFF. Here the CDR3 DNA reads TGTGCCAGCAGTTACTCCCACGGGACTCGGGAACTGTTTTTT.

The chain employs TRBV25-1 and TRBJ1-2; D perhaps matches TRBD1 (5 bases). V was trimmed by 8 bases and J by 4 bases, leaving 14 bases between them. The CDR3 sequence is 13 residues long. Germline CDR1 and CDR2: MGHDK and SYGVNS. The DNA for the CDR3 is TGTGCCAGCGGGCTGGGGGGAGGCTATGGCTACACCTTC. It codes for CASGLGGGYGYTF.

This clonotype was seen many times. The rearrangement uses TRBV20-1 and TRBJ1-2; D possibly corresponds to TRBD1 (5 bases). V was clipped by 1 base and J by 4 bases, with 10 bases between them. The length of the CDR3 is 13 residues. Germline CDR1 is DFQATT and CDR2 is SNEGSKA (reference sequence). The CDR3 DNA sequence: TGCAGTGCTAGAGTAACAGGACTCTATGGCTACACCTTC. Its translation: CSARVTGLYGYTF.

This clonotype was observed a few times. The chain links TRBV4-3 to TRBJ2-3; 10 nucleotides agree with TRBD2. Germline assignment: CDR1 LGHNA and CDR2 YSLEER. The CDR3 has 16 amino acids. Germline trimming cut 3 bases from V and 6 bases from J; bases unmatched to any gene: 9. CDR3 coding DNA: TGCGCCAGCAGCCATGAAGCGGGGGGGCTTCGTGATACGCAGTATTTT. Translated: CASSHEAGGLRDTQYF.

V is TRBV10-3 and J is TRBJ1-1, with a weak D call TRBD1 (5 bases). Trimming took off 2 bases at V and 3 bases at J, with 10 bases between the two ends. The CDR3 loop spans 14 amino acids. Germline V gene lookup returns CDR1 ENHRY and CDR2 SYGVKD. In nucleotides, the CDR3 is TGTGCCATCAGTGAGGGCTGGGGCTACACTGAAGCTTTCTTT. Amino acid sequence: CAISEGWGYTEAFF.

The genes are TRBV5-1 and TRBJ1-2; D unclear. The germline CDR1 and CDR2 sequences are SGHRS and YFSETQ. The CDR3 is made up of 13 amino acids. The V gene lost 4 bases and the J gene lost 8 bases, with 15 bases spanning the gap. The CDR3 coding sequence is TGCGCCAGCAGCGCCTTCATGGAAGCGGGCTACACCTTC. Its translation: CASSAFMEAGYTF.

A few counts support this clonotype. The chain uses TRBV6-4 and TRBJ2-3; D not resolved. Trimming cost V 0 bases and J 7 bases, with 11 bases left between them. CDR3 length: 14 residues. CDR1 and CDR2 from the germline V gene are MRHNA and SNTAGT. CDR3 bases: TGTGCCAGCAGTGACTCGAGTTGGGGAAATACGCAGTATTTT. It specifies CASSDSSWGNTQYF.

This clonotype has a handful of counts. The chain employs TRBV5-1 and TRBJ2-3; the D gene is possibly TRBD2 (5 bases). Between the trimmed V and J ends, which lost 1 base and 3 bases, there was a span of 12 bases. This CDR3 region has 15 residues. Germline CDR1 reads SGHRS; CDR2 reads YFSETQ. The CDR3 loop is CASSLLGSGTDTQYF. For the CDR3, the DNA is TGCGCCAGCAGCTTGCTGGGGTCGGGGACAGATACGCAGTATTTT.

This clonotype was detected a few times. The rearrangement joins TRBV28 to TRBJ2-2, with 7 bases that match TRBD1. Unmatched junction bases numbered 7, after V lost 6 bases and J lost 6 bases. CDR3 size: 14 residues. Per the germline V gene, CDR1 is MDHEN and CDR2 is SYDVKM. This CDR3 reads CASRRGQGSGELFF. The DNA for the CDR3 is TGTGCCAGCAGAAGGGGGCAAGGGTCCGGGGAGCTGTTTTTT.

The chain recombines TRBV2 with TRBJ2-5, with a possible D match to TRBD2 (5 bases). This CDR3 is built from 13 residues. The germline CDR1 and CDR2 sequences are SNHLY and FYNNEI. V was cut by 10 bases and J by 4 bases, with 16 bases left in between. The CDR3 spells CAIGRVRLETQYF. The CDR3 DNA follows: TGTGCCATCGGGCGGGTACGGTTAGAGACCCAGTACTTC.

The rearrangement joins TRBV23-1 to TRBJ1-5, with D uncertain. TRBV23-1 falls under the ORF class, with uncertain function. CDR3 length: 18 residues. V lost 0 bases and J 0 bases, leaving 15 bases between the germline ends. CDR3 sequence reads: CASSQSLPQIYSNQPQHF. The CDR3, as DNA: TGCGCCAGCAGTCAATCGTTGCCCCAGATCTATAGCAATCAGCCCCAGCATTTT.

The gene calls are TRBV29-1 and TRBJ1-2; 7 bases align to TRBD1. Germline values: CDR1 SQVTM, CDR2 ANQGSEA. V gave up 3 bases and J gave up 8 bases; unmatched junction bases: 6. The CDR3 sequence is 12 residues long. CDR3 DNA sequence: TGCAGCGTTGATGAACAGGGGCGGGGCTACACCTTC. The encoded protein is CSVDEQGRGYTF.

In DNA form, the CDR3 reads TGTGCCAGCAGCTTGGAGGGGGCCATGTACGAGCAGTACTTC. It translates to CASSLEGAMYEQYF. V is TRBV5-5 and J is TRBJ2-5; 7 nucleotides align to TRBD1. The DNA end is a closer match to TRBJ2-7, so the J assignment may be wrong. This CDR3 spans 14 amino acids. Germline assignment: CDR1 SGHKS and CDR2 YYEKEE (reference sequence).